Below, 26 T cell receptor beta chains from the same sample are listed, as sequenced in a study of shared clonotypes between healthy human individuals (dated by TCRdb to 2020 to 2022). Receptors were amplified or captured by the immunoSEQ multiplex PCR assay. TCRdb provides this immuneACCESS table in a form limited to in-frame rearrangements. Some clones are lacking; in checked studies, under half of them reflect an unresolved V gene, and why the rest are absent is not known. Recorded for this sample are approximately 2.5 million clones; around 90% of them occurred a single time. The top ten clones comprise over 0.12% of the sample. The sample taken for sequencing was naive CD4+ T cells sorted from blood. What the cell subset or site label conveys for this sample: CD45RA+ positively selected. The source of these receptors is a man between 18 and 35 years old in good health.

The gene calls are TRBV10-3 and TRBJ2-2, with TRBD2 matching 8 bases. V was clipped by 10 bases and J by 0 bases; unmatched bases: 7. Germline lookup yields CDR1 ENHRY and CDR2 SYGVKD. The CDR3 has 15 amino acids. The CDR3 DNA reads as TGTGCCACCACGCCGGGACTAGCGAACACCGGGGAGCTGTTTTTT. Translated, it gives CATTPGLANTGELFF.

CDR3 sequence reads: CASSQETGLGEQFF. CDR3 nucleotide sequence: TGCGCCAGCAGCCAAGAAACGGGGCTCGGGGAGCAGTTCTTC. V usage is TRBV4-3 and J usage is TRBJ2-1; D may match TRBD1 or TRBD2 (5 bases each). Germline-derived CDR1 and CDR2 are LGHNA and YSLEER. This CDR3 spans 14 amino acids. Trimming left V 0 bases short and J 10 bases short, with 13 bases between.

The chain uses TRBV18 and TRBJ1-6; D gene ambiguous. The ends were cut back, 2 bases at V and 0 bases at J, with 11 bases in the middle. Germline V CDR1 and CDR2: KGHSH, LQKENI. The CDR3 contains 17 residues. The CDR3 region has the DNA TGTGCCAGCTCACCATTACCACAGAGCTCCTATAATTCACCCCTCCACTTT. As protein: CASSPLPQSSYNSPLHF.

This clone showed up just once. V is TRBV6-5 and J is TRBJ1-4; TRBD1 matches at 7 bases. V gave up 5 bases and J gave up 8 bases; unmatched junction bases: 8. Germline CDR1 is MNHEY and CDR2 is SVGAGI. The CDR3 runs to 14 residues. The CDR3, as DNA: TGTGCCAGCAGTAAACAGGGGAAGGAAGAAAAACTGTTTTTT. Translation: CASSKQGKEEKLFF.

The DNA of the CDR3 is TGTGCCAGCAGTCTACAGGTCTACAATCAGCCCCAGCATTTT. It yields the protein CASSLQVYNQPQHF. This rearrangement joins TRBV6-1 to TRBJ1-5; perhaps TRBD1 as D (5 bases). The length of the CDR3 is 14 residues. The V end was cut by 5 bases, the J end by 3 bases, with 11 bases between. Looked up from germline, CDR1 is MNHNS and CDR2 is SASEGT.

The chain has TRBV6-6 and TRBJ2-7, with 7 bases lining up with TRBD2. The CDR3 has 14 residues. Per germline, CDR1 MNHNY and CDR2 SVGAGI (reference sequence). With 5 bases clipped from V and 5 bases from J, the junction kept 9 bases outside the gene matches. CDR3 sequence (DNA): TGTGCCAGCAGTATATCCGGACTAGTCGACGAGCAGTACTTC. Translation: CASSISGLVDEQYF.

A single count supports this clone. The V call is TRBV18, the J call TRBJ2-7; TRBD1 might be the D (6 bases). CDR1 is KGHSH, CDR2 LQKENI, per germline. This CDR3 has 15 amino acids. Trimming removed 4 bases at V and 5 bases at J, with 18 bases between. The CDR3 is CASSRGNREGNEQYF. CDR3 sequence (DNA): TGTGCCAGCTCACGGGGGAACAGGGAAGGGAACGAGCAGTACTTC.

The V gene is TRBV10-3, the J gene TRBJ2-7; TRBD2 aligns across 10 bases. The trim removed 6 bases at V and 7 bases at J, leaving 9 bases unmatched. Germline CDR1 ENHRY, CDR2 SYGVKD. This CDR3 is built from 14 residues. The CDR3 sequence is CAIRALAGAVEQYF. The DNA of the CDR3 is TGTGCCATCAGGGCCCTAGCGGGGGCGGTTGAGCAGTACTTC.

J is TRBJ1-1 and V is TRBV4-1; the match to TRBD1 covers 7 bases. With V trimmed by 4 bases and J by 0 bases, 5 bases remained unmatched. Germline CDR1 MGHRA, CDR2 YSYEKL. The CDR3 loop spans 15 amino acids. The CDR3 coding sequence is TGCGCCAGCAGCCGAGGAGACAGGGTGAACACTGAAGCTTTCTTT. Amino acid sequence: CASSRGDRVNTEAFF.

V is TRBV21-1 and J is TRBJ2-2; the listed D gene, TRBD2, was not tested against the DNA. TRBV21-1 constitutes a pseudogene. CDR3 length: 15 residues. CDR3 nucleotide sequence: TGTGCCAGCAGCCCCCAGTTAGGGAGCTCCGGGGAGCTGTTTTTT. Translated, it gives CASSPQLGSSGELFF.

On this clone itself: The same CDR3 arises from other DNA sequences in this sample as well. This chain joins TRBV18 and TRBJ2-5, with 7 bases matching TRBD1. CDR1 and CDR2 (germline): KGHSH, LQKENI. The length of the CDR3 is 15 residues. Trimming removed 3 bases from V and 2 bases from J; junction bases left unmatched: 6. CDR3 sequence reads: CASSPSQGWQETQYF. The DNA of the CDR3 is TGTGCCAGCTCACCGTCACAGGGGTGGCAAGAGACCCAGTACTTC.

The chain employs TRBV9 and TRBJ1-1, with D hard to call. Trimming removed 4 bases from V and 7 bases from J, with 14 bases in between. Germline lookup yields CDR1 SGDLS and CDR2 YYNGEE. The CDR3 is 13 residues long. CDR3 nucleotide sequence: TGTGCCAGCAGCCCCTGGGAGTATGGTGAAGCTTTCTTT. It translates to CASSPWEYGEAFF.

The chain carries TRBV7-9 and TRBJ1-1; D unresolved. Per germline, CDR1 SEHNR and CDR2 FQNEAQ (reference sequence). This CDR3 comprises 15 residues. V lost 6 bases and J 4 bases, leaving 18 bases between the germline ends. As DNA, the CDR3 is TGTGCCAGCAGGGGATTTTCTATTAAGGGCACTGAAGCTTTCTTT. This codes for CASRGFSIKGTEAFF.

The V gene is TRBV28, the J gene TRBJ2-7; tentatively, D is TRBD1 (6 bases). Trimming shortened V by 2 bases and J by 3 bases, and 11 bases separated the two germline ends. The CDR3 covers 14 residues. Germline V gives CDR1 MDHEN, CDR2 SYDVKM. The DNA for the CDR3 is TGTGCCAGCAGTTTACAGGGGCGCAGCTACGAGCAGTACTTC. Translating gives CASSLQGRSYEQYF.

The rearrangement uses TRBV6-5 and TRBJ2-1; no clear D. This CDR3 is built from 13 residues. Germline assignment: CDR1 MNHEY and CDR2 SVGAGI. V was trimmed by 7 bases and J by 8 bases, leaving 15 bases between them. CDR3: CASTPASVHEQFF. As DNA, the CDR3 is TGTGCCAGCACCCCGGCCTCGGTTCATGAGCAGTTCTTC.

This clone has a single count. The chain carries TRBV2 and TRBJ1-1, with D unresolved. CDR3 length: 14 residues. The germline V gene has CDR1 SNHLY and CDR2 FYNNEI. Trimming shortened V by 0 bases and J by 4 bases, and 9 bases separated the two germline ends. The CDR3 spells CASSEAGRGTEAFF. As DNA, the CDR3 is TGTGCCAGCAGTGAAGCGGGGAGAGGCACTGAAGCTTTCTTT.

The chain combines TRBV5-4 with TRBJ2-3; 9 nucleotides align to TRBD1. The CDR3 consists of 17 residues. Trimming cost V 4 bases and J 4 bases; bases outside gene matches: 13. CDR1 and CDR2 (germline): SGHNT, YYREEE (reference sequence). CDR3 amino acids: CASSTVQGARGADTQYF. CDR3 nucleotides: TGTGCCAGCAGCACCGTACAGGGGGCGAGAGGCGCAGATACGCAGTATTTT.

This clone has just a few counts. The genes are TRBV28 and TRBJ1-5; tentatively, D is TRBD1 (5 bases). This CDR3 is 15 amino acids long. Deletions cut 5 bases from V and 5 bases from J, with 16 bases between. Germline CDR1 MDHEN, CDR2 SYDVKM. The DNA of the CDR3 is TGTGCCAGCAGTACCCGGCAGGGATCGTATCAGCCCCAGCATTTT. It is translated as CASSTRQGSYQPQHF.

A single count supports this clone. The V call is TRBV5-4, the J call TRBJ2-7, with D possibly TRBD2 on 6 matching bases. In germline, CDR1 is SGHNT, CDR2 YYREEE (reference sequence). The V gene lost 6 bases and the J gene lost 2 bases, with 18 bases spanning the gap. The CDR3 totals 15 residues. This CDR3 is CASTRHGERAYEQYF. In DNA form, the CDR3 reads TGTGCCAGCACCCGTCACGGGGAGCGGGCCTACGAGCAGTACTTC.

CDR3 sequence reads: CASSSGDSIAKNIQYF. The CDR3, as DNA: TGTGCCAGCAGTTCAGGGGACTCCATAGCCAAAAACATTCAGTACTTC. The chain uses TRBV28 and TRBJ2-4, with D perhaps being TRBD1 or TRBD2 (6 bases each). This CDR3 is built from 16 residues. The V gene's germline CDR1 is MDHEN and CDR2 SYDVKM. Trimming shortened V by 4 bases and J by 0 bases, and 13 bases separated the two germline ends.

Here the CDR3 DNA reads TGTGCCAGCAGTCGAGCGGATAGCGGGAAATACGAGCAGTACTTC. Protein product: CASSRADSGKYEQYF. The genes are TRBV28 and TRBJ2-7; 8 bases map to TRBD2. Trimming took 5 bases from V and 4 from J; bases not matched to a gene: 10. The CDR3 is 15 amino acids. The V gene's germline CDR1 is MDHEN and CDR2 SYDVKM.

The V and J genes are TRBV18 and TRBJ2-7; D unclear. The CDR3 extends over 16 amino acids. Deletions cut 0 bases from V and 3 bases from J, with 15 bases between. CDR1 is KGHSH, CDR2 LQKENI, per germline. Here the CDR3 reads CASSPPITEKYYEQYF. The CDR3 DNA reads TGTGCCAGCTCACCACCGATAACGGAAAAATACTACGAGCAGTACTTC.

This clone showed up just a few times. Other DNA sequences of this sample code for an identical CDR3. DNA for the CDR3: TGTGCCAGCAGTTTAGGACAGGGGGCAGGTCAGCCCCAGCATTTT. It specifies CASSLGQGAGQPQHF. J is TRBJ1-5 and V is TRBV28; 11 nucleotides line up with TRBD1. V gave up 2 bases and J gave up 6 bases; unmatched junction bases: 3. The CDR3 sequence is 15 residues long. The germline gives CDR1 MDHEN, CDR2 SYDVKM.

This clone appeared a few times. The chain employs TRBV5-1 and TRBJ2-4, with 7 bases fitting TRBD1. The ends lost 4 bases at V and 1 base at J; junction bases unmatched: 2. The CDR3 consists of 14 residues. Germline CDR1 and CDR2: SGHRS and YFSETQ. The CDR3 loop reads CASSPDRAKNIQYF. CDR3 nucleotides: TGCGCCAGCAGCCCGGACAGGGCCAAAAACATTCAGTACTTC.

The chain couples TRBV18 to TRBJ2-7; the D gene is possibly TRBD1 (5 bases). The germline CDR1 and CDR2 sequences are KGHSH and LQKENI. The V gene lost 3 bases and the J gene lost 5 bases, with 11 bases spanning the gap. The CDR3 is 13 residues long. CDR3 coding DNA: TGTGCCAGCTCACCCACAACAGGAGACGAGCAGTACTTC. This gives the protein CASSPTTGDEQYF.

The genes are TRBV10-3 and TRBJ1-2, with D maybe TRBD1 (5 bases). The V end was cut by 0 bases, the J end by 6 bases, with 14 bases between. The CDR3 length is 15 residues. Germline loops: CDR1 ENHRY, CDR2 SYGVKD. The CDR3 nucleotides read TGTGCCATCAGTGAGTCGGTGGCAGGGCGACATGGCTACACCTTC. It translates to CAISESVAGRHGYTF.